A single sample is the source of the 3 T cell receptor beta chains below, sequenced in a study of glioma-infiltrating T cells. The iRepertoire nested amplicon-rescue multiplex PCR amplified TCR alpha and beta CDR3s from RNA. TCRdb reanalysed the multiplex PCR reads using MiXCR and keeps one entry per CDR3 protein. Of some 93,000 distinct CDR3 sequences in the sample, 35% to 45% were seen once. The sequenced sample was glioma tissue, nonneoplastic brain tissue, or PBMCs (not recorded which). The receptors here all came from a human donor with low-grade glioma or glioblastoma, undergoing nonglioma brain surgery, or in good health (not recorded which).

Remarks on this clonotype: One junction end disagrees with the germline gene, perhaps due to a read error. The rearrangement joins TRBV4-1 to TRBJ2-1; tentatively, D is TRBD2 (7 bases). Germline CDR1 reads MGHRA; CDR2 reads YSYEKL. CDR3 length: 15 amino acids. CDR3 in amino acids: CASSLWGGAYKEQFF. The CDR3 coding sequence is TGCGCCAGCAGCTTATGGGGGGGGGCATACAAAGAGCAGTTCTTC.

This clonotype was counted a few times. V and J are TRBV30 and TRBJ2-3, with 7 bases identical to TRBD2. Germline V gene data show CDR1 as GTSNPN and CDR2 as SVGIG (reference sequence). CDR3 length: 14 residues. V shed 3 bases and J 5 bases; nucleotides not matched to a gene: 8. As DNA, the CDR3 is TGTGCCTGGAGAAAAGGTAGCGGGTTAGATACGCAGTATTTT. Protein sequence: CAWRKGSGLDTQYF. The full variable domain, its missing parts supplied by reference TRBV30 and TRBJ2-3, is SQTIHQWPATLVQPVGSPLSLECTVEGTSNPNLYWYRQAAGRGLQLLFYSVGIGQISSEVPQNLSASRPQDRQFILSSKKLLLSDSGFYLCAWRKGSGLDTQYFGPGTRLTVL.

This clonotype came up many times. A read error is possible here, since a much larger clone lies one base away. The chain has TRBV7-9 and TRBJ2-7; D uncertain. The V gene's germline CDR1 is SEHNR and CDR2 FQNEAQ (reference sequence). This CDR3 is built from 11 residues. The CDR3 region has the DNA TGTGCCTGCAGCTTTAGGGACGAGCAGTACTTC. This gives the protein CACSFRDEQYF.